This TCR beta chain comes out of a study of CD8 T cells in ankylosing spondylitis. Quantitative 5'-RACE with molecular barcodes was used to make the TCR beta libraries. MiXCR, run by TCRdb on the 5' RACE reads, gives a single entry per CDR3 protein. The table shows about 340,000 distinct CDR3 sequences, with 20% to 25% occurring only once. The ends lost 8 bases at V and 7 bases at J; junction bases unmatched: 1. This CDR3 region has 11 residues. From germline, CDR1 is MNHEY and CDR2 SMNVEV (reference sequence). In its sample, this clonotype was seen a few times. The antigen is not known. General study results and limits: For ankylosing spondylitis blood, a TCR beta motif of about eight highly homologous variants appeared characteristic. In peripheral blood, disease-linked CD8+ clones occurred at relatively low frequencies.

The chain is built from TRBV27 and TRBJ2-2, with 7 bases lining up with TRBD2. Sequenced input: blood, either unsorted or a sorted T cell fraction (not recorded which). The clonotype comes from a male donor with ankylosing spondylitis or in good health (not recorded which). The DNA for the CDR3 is TGTGCCAGCTGCGGGGGCGGGGAGCTGTTTTTT. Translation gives CASCGGGELFF.